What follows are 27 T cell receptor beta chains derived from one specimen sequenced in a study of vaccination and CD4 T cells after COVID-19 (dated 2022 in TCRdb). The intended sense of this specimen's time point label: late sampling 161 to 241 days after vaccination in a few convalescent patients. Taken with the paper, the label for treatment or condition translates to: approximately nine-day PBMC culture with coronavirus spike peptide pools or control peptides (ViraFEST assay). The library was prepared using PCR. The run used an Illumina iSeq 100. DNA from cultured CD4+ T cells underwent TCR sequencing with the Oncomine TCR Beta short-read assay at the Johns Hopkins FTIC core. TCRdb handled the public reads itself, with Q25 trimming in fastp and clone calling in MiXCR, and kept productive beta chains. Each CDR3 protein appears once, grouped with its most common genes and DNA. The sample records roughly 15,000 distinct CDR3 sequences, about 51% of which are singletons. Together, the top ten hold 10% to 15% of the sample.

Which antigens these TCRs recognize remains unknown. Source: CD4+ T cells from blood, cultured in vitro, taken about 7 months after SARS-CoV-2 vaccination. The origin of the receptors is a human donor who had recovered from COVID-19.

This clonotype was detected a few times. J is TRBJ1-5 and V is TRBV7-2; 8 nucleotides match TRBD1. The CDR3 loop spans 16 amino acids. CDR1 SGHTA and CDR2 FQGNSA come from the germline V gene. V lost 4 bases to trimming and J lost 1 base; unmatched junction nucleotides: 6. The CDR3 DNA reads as TGTGCCAGCAGCTCCACCGGACAGGGAAGCAATCAGCCCCAGCATTTT. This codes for CASSSTGQGSNQPQHF.

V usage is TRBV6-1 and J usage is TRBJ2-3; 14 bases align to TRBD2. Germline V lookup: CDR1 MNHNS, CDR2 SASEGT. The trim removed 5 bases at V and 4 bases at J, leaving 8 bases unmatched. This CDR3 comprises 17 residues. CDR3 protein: CASSPRLAGGAADTQYF. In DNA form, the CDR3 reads TGTGCCAGCAGTCCTAGACTAGCGGGAGGGGCAGCAGATACGCAGTATTTT.

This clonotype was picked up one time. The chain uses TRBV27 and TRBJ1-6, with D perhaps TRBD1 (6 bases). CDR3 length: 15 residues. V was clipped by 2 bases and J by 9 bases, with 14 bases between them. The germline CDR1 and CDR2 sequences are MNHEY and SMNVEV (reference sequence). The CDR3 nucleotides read TGTGCCAGCAGTTTACACCCAGGGGTGGGTTCACCCCTCCACTTT. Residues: CASSLHPGVGSPLHF.

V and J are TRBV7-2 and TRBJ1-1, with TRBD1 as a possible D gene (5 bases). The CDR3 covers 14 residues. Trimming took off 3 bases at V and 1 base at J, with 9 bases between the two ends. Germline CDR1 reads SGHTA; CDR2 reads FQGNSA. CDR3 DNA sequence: TGTGCCAGCAGCTTCTCGGGACGGAACACTGAAGCTTTCTTT. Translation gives CASSFSGRNTEAFF.

CDR3 residues: CASSLGQNEQFF. The CDR3 DNA is TGCGCCAGCAGCTTGGGGCAAAATGAGCAGTTCTTC. V gene TRBV5-1 combines with J gene TRBJ2-1; D is undetermined. Germline V lookup: CDR1 SGHRS, CDR2 YFSETQ. V was shortened by 0 bases and J by 7 bases, with 5 bases between the two germline ends. This CDR3 is built from 12 residues.

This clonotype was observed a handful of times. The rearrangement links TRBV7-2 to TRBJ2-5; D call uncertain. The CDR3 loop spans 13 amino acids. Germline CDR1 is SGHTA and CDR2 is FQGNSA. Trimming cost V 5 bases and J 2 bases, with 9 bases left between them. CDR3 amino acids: CASSRSTQETQYF. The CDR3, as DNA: TGTGCCAGCAGCCGATCGACACAAGAGACCCAGTACTTC.

This CDR3 is CSAREFAFQSSYEQYF. DNA of the CDR3: TGCAGTGCTAGAGAATTCGCCTTTCAGAGCTCCTACGAGCAGTACTTC. V gene TRBV20-1 combines with J gene TRBJ2-7; D gene uncertain. Germline assignment: CDR1 DFQATT and CDR2 SNEGSKA (reference sequence). The V gene lost 0 bases and the J gene lost 0 bases, with 15 bases spanning the gap. The CDR3 consists of 16 residues.

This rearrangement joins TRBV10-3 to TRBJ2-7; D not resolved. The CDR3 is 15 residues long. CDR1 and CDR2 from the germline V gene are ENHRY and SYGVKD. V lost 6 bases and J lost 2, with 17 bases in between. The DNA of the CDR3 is TGTGCCATCAGCCCGGGCCCAAAAGGAGCCTACGAGCAGTACTTC. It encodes CAISPGPKGAYEQYF.

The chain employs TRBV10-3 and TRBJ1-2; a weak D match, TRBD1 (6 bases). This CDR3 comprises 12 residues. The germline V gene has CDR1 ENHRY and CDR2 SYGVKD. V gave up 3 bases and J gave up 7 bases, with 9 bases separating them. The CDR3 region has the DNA TGTGCCATCAGTGAAGCGGGGGCTGGCTACACCTTC. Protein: CAISEAGAGYTF.

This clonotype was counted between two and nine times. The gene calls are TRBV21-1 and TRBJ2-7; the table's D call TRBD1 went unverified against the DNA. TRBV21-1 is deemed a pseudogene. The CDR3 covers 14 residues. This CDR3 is CASSPQGQGYEQYF. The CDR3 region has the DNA TGTGCCAGCAGCCCGCAGGGACAGGGCTACGAGCAGTACTTC.

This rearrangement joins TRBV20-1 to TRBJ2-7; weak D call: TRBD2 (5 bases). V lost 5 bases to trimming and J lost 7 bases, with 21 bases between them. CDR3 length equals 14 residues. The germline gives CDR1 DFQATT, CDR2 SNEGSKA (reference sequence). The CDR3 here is CSARIANGGWEQYF. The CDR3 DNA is TGCAGTGCTCGAATAGCGAACGGAGGTTGGGAGCAGTACTTC.

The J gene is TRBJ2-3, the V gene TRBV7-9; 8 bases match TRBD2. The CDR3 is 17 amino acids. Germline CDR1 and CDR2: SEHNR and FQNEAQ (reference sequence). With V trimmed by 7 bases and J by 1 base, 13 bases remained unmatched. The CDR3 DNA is TGTGCCAGCACCAACCGGGGGGGGCTAGCGGGCACAGATACGCAGTATTTT. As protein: CASTNRGGLAGTDTQYF.

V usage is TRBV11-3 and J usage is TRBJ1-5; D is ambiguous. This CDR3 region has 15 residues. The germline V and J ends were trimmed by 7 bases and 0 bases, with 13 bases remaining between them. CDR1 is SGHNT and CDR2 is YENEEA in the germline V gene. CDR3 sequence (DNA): TGTGCCAGCACTTTGGGTACTTATAGCAATCAGCCCCAGCATTTT. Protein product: CASTLGTYSNQPQHF.

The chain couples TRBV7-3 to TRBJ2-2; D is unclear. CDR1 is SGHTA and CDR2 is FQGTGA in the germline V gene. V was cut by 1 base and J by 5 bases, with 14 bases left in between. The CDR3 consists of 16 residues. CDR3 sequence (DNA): TGTGCCAGCAGCTTAAGTGGTGGCTATTCTACCGGGGAGCTGTTTTTT. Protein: CASSLSGGYSTGELFF.

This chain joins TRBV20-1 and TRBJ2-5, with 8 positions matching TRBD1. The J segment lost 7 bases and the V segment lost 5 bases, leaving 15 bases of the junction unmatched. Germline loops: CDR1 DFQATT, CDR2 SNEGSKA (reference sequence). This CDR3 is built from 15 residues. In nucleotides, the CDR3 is TGCAGTGCTCTTAATGCCCAGGGGGCGATGGGGACCCAGTACTTC. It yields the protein CSALNAQGAMGTQYF.

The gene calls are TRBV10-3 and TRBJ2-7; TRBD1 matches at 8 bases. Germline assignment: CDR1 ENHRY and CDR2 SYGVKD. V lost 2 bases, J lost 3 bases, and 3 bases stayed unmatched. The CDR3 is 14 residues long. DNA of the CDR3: TGTGCCATCAGTGAGCCCGGACAGGGCTACGAGCAGTACTTC. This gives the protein CAISEPGQGYEQYF.

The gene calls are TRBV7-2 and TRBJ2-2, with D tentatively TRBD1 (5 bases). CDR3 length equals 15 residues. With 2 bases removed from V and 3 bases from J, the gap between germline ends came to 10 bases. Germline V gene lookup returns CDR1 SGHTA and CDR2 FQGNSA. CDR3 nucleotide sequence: TGTGCCAGCAGCTTATTGCAGGGATACACCGGGGAGCTGTTTTTT. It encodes CASSLLQGYTGELFF.

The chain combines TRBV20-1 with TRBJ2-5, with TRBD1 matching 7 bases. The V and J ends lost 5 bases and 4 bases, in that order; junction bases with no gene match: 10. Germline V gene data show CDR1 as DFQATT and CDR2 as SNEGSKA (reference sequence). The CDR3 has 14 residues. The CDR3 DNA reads TGCAGTGCTTCAAGAGGGCCAGGGGGAGAGACCCAGTACTTC. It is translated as CSASRGPGGETQYF.

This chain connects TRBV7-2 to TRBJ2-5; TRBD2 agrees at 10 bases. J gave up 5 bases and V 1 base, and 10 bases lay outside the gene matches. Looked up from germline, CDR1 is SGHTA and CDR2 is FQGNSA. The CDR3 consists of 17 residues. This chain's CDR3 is CASSLGALAGAGETQYF. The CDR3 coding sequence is TGTGCCAGCAGCTTAGGGGCTCTAGCGGGGGCCGGGGAGACCCAGTACTTC.

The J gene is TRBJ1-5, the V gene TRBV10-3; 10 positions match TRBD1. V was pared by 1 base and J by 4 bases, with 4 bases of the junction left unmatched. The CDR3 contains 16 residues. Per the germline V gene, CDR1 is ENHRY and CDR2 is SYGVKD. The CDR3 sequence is CAISEWDRGANQPQHF. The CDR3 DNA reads TGTGCCATCAGTGAGTGGGACAGGGGAGCTAATCAGCCCCAGCATTTT.

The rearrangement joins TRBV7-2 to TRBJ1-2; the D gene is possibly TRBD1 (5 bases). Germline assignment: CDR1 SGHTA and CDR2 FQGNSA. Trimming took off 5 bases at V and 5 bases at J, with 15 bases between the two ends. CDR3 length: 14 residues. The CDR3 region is CASSPQEAGYGYTF. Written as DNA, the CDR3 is TGTGCCAGCAGCCCACAGGAGGCAGGGTATGGCTACACCTTC.

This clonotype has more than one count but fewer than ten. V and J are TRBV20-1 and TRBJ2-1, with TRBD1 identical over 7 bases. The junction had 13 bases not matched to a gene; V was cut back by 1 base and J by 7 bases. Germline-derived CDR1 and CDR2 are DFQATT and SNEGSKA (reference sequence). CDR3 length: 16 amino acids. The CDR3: CSARAQTGMERNEQFF. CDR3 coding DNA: TGCAGTGCTAGAGCCCAGACAGGGATGGAAAGGAATGAGCAGTTCTTC.

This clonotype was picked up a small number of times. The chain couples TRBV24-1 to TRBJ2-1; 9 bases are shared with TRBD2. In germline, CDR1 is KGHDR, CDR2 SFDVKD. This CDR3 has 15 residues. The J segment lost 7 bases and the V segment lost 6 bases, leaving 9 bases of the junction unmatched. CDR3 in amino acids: CATSRAVAGENEQFF. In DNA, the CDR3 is TGTGCCACCAGTCGTGCGGTAGCGGGAGAGAATGAGCAGTTCTTC.

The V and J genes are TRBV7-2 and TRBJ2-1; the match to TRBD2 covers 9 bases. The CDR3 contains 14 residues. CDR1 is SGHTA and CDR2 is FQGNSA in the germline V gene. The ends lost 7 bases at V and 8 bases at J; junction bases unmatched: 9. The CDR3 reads CASILSTSGHEQFF. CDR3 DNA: TGTGCCAGCATCCTTTCCACTAGCGGGCATGAGCAGTTCTTC.

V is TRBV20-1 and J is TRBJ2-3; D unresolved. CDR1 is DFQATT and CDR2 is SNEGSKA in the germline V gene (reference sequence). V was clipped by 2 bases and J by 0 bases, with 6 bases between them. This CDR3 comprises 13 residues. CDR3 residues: CSARLTSTDTQYF. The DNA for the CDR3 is TGCAGTGCTAGACTAACTAGCACAGATACGCAGTATTTT.

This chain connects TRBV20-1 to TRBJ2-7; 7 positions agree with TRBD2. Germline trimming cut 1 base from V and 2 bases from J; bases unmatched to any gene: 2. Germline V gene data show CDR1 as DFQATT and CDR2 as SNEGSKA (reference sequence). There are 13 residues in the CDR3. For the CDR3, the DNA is TGCAGTGCTAGAGCGGGAGGCCCCTACGAGCAGTACTTC. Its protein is CSARAGGPYEQYF.

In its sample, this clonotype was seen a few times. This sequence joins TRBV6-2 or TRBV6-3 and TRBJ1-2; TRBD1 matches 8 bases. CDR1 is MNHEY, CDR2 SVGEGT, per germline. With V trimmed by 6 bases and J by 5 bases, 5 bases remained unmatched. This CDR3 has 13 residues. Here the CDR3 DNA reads TGTGCCAGCAGGAAGACAGGGGTTTATGGCTACACCTTC. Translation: CASRKTGVYGYTF.